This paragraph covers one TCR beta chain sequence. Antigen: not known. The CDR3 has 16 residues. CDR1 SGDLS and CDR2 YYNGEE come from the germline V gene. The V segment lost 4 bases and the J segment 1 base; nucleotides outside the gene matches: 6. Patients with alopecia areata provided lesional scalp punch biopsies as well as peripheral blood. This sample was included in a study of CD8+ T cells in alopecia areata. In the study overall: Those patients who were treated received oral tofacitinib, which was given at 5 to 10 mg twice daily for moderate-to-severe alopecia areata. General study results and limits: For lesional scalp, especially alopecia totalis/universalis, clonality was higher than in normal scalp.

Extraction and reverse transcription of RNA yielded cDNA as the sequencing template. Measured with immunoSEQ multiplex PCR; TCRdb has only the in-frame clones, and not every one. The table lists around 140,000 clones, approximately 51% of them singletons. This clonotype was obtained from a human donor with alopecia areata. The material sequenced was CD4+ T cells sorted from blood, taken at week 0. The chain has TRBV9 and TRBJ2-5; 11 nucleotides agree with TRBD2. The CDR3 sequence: CASSQGLAGTQETQYF. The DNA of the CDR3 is TGTGCCAGCAGCCAAGGACTAGCGGGTACCCAAGAGACCCAGTACTTC.